This TCR beta chain is from a study of T cell changes during pregnancy in multiple sclerosis. The V gene's germline CDR1 is SNHLY and CDR2 FYNNEI. The CDR3 runs 15 residues. V was trimmed by 5 bases and J by 6 bases, leaving 17 bases between them. Sequenced by immunoSEQ multiplex PCR; TCRdb stores in-frame clones only, minus some. The data show roughly 18,000 clones, around nine tenths seen once. This chain uses TRBV2 with TRBJ2-1, with D perhaps matching TRBD2 (7 bases). Sample: CD8+ T cells from peripheral blood mononuclear cells, taken after pregnancy. The sequence was collected from a female donor in good health, enrolled as a control in a pregnancy study. The CDR3 region is CASSWGVGGGNEQFF. The CDR3 DNA follows: TGTGCCAGCAGTTGGGGGGTAGGGGGGGGCAATGAGCAGTTCTTC.